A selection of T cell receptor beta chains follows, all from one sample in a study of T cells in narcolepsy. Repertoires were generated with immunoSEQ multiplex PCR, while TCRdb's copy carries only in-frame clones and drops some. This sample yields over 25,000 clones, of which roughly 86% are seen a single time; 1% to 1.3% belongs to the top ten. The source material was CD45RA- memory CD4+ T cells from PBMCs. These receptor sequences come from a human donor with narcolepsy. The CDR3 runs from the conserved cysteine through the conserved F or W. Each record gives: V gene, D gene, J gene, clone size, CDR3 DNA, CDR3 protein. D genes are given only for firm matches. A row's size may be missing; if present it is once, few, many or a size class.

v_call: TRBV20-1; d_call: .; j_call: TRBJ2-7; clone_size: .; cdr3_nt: TGCAGTGCTAGAGGTGGCTCCGAGCAGTACTTC; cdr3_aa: CSARGGSEQYF
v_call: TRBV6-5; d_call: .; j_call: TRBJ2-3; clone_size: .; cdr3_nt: TGTGCCAGCAGTTACGATCCCAGCACAGATACGCAGTATTTT; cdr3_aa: CASSYDPSTDTQYF
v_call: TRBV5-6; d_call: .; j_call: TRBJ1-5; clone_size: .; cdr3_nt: TGTGCCAGCAGCCTTTGGGTTAGGGGCAATCAGCCCCAGCATTTT; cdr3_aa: CASSLWVRGNQPQHF
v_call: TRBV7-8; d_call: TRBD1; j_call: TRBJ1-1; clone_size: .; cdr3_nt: TGTGCCAGCAGTCCCGGACAGGGGAGGATCACTGAAGCTTTCTTT; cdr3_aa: CASSPGQGRITEAFF
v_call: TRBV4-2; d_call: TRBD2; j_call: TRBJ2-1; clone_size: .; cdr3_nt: TGTGCCAGCAGCCAAGGCTTAGGCGGTAAGGGCAGCGGGGGGAATGAGCAGTTCTTC; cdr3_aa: CASSQGLGGKGSGGNEQFF
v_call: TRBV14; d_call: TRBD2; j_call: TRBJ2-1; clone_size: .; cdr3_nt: TGTGCCAGCAGCCCTCGACTAGCGGGGTACAATGAGCAGTTCTTC; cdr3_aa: CASSPRLAGYNEQFF
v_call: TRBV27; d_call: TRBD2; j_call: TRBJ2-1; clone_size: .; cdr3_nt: TGTGCCAGCACTCGAGCGGGGGGTGGCAATGAGCAGTTCTTC; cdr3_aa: CASTRAGGGNEQFF
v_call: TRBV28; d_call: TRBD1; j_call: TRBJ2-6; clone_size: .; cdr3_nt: TGTGCCAGCCAGGGACAGGGAGGGTATGGGGCCAACGTCCTGACTTTC; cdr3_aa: CASQGQGGYGANVLTF
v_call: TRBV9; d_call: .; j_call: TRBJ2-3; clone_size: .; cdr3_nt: TGTGCCAGCAGCGCCCGGACAGATACGCAGTATTTT; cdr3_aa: CASSARTDTQYF
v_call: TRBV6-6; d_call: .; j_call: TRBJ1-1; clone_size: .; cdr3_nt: TGTGCCAGCAGTGCTTTTAGGGGCACTGAAGCTTTCTTT; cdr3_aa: CASSAFRGTEAFF
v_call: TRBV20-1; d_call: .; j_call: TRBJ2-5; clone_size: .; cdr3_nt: TGCAGTGCTAGATCCGGGGAGACCCAGTACTTC; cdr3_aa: CSARSGETQYF
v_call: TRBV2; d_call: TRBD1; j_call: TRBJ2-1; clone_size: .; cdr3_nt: TGTGCCAGCCGGGACAGGCGCTCCTACAATGAGCAGTTCTTC; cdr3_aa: CASRDRRSYNEQFF
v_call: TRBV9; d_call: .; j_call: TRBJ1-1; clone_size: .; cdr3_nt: TGTGCCAGCAGCGTAGACGGGCACGTGAACACTGAAGCTTTCTTT; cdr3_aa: CASSVDGHVNTEAFF
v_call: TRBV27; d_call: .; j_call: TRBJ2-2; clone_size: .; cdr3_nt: TGTGCCAGCAGCCTGAACAGTGTCGGCACCGGGGAGCTGTTTTTT; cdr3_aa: CASSLNSVGTGELFF
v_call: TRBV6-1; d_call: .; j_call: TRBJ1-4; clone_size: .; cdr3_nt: TGTGCCAGCAGATCCGACGGTGAAAAACTGTTTTTT; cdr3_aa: CASRSDGEKLFF
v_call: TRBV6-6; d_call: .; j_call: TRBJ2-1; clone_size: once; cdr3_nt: TGTGCCAGCAGTTCGACTAGAAACAATGAGCAGTTCTTC; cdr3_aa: CASSSTRNNEQFF
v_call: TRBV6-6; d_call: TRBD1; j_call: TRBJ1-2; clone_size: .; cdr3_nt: TGTGCCAGCAGTTACTTGACAGGGGATGGCTACACCTTC; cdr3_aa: CASSYLTGDGYTF
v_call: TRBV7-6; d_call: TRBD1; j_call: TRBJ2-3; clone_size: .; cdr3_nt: TGTGCCAGCAGCTTAGCGGGACAGGGGGTAGATACGCAGTATTTT; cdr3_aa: CASSLAGQGVDTQYF
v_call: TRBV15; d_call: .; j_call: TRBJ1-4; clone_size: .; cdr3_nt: TGTGCCACCCGCCCGGGGGCGACTAATGAAAAACTGTTTTTT; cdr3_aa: CATRPGATNEKLFF
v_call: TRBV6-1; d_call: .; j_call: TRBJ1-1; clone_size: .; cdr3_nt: TGTGCCAGCAGTTCCACGGGTACTGAAGCTTTCTTT; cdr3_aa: CASSSTGTEAFF
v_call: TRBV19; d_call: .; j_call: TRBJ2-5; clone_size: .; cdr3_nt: TGTGCCAGTAGTACAGACAGACAGACCCAGTACTTC; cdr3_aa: CASSTDRQTQYF
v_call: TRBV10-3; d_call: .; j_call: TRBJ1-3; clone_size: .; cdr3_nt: TGTGCCATCACCTCGACTGGGGACACCATATATTTT; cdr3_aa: CAITSTGDTIYF
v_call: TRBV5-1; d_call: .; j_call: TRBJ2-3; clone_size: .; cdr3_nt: TGCGCCAGCAGCTTGGAACCAAGGGATACGCAGTATTTT; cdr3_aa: CASSLEPRDTQYF
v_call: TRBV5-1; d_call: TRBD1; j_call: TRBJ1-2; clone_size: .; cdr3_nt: TGCGCCAGCAGCCGGGACAGGGGGAGCTCTGGCTATGGCTACACCTTC; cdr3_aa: CASSRDRGSSGYGYTF
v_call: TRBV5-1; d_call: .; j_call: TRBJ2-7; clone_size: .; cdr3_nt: TGCGCCAGCAGCTTGAGGTTTGGAGGCGAGCAGTACTTC; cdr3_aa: CASSLRFGGEQYF
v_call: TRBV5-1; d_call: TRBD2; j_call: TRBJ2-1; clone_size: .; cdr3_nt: TGCGCCAGCAGCCCCCCCCGGGGGGGGCTCTACAATGAGCAGTTCTTC; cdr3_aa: CASSPPRGGLYNEQFF
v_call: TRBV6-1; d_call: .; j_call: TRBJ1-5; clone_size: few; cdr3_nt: TGTGCCAGCAGTGCCAGGGAAGGTCAGCCCCAGCATTTT; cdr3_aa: CASSAREGQPQHF
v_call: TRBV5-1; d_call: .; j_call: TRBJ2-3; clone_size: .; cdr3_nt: TGCGCCAGCAGCCCTTTACGGGCAGATACGCAGTATTTT; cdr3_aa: CASSPLRADTQYF
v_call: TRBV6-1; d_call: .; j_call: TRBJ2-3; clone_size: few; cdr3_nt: TGTGCCACCTACCTAGATACGCAGTATTTT; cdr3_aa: CATYLDTQYF
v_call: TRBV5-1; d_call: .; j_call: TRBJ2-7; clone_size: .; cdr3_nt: TGCGCCAGCAGCTTGGACAGGGTTTTCTACGAGCAGTACTTC; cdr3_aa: CASSLDRVFYEQYF
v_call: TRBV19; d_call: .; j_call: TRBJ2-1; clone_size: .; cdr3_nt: TGTGCCAGTAGAGTTGGGGAAAGCTCCTACAATGAGCAGTTCTTC; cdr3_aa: CASRVGESSYNEQFF
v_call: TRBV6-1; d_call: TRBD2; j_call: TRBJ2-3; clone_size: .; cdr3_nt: TGTGCCAGCAGAAGACTAGCGGGCACAGATACGCAGTATTTT; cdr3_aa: CASRRLAGTDTQYF
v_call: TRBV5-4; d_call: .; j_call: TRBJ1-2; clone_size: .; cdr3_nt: TGTGCCAGCAGCAGTGGGGGCGTAGGGGTCCATGGCTACACCTTC; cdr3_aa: CASSSGGVGVHGYTF
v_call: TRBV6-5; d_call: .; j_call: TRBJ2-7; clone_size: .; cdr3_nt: TGTGCCAGCATTGAGAGGGTATCGGCCGAGCAGTACTTC; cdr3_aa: CASIERVSAEQYF
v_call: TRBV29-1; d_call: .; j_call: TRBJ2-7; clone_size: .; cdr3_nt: TGCAGCGTTGGAGGGGCAGGAACCTACGAGCAGTACTTC; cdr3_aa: CSVGGAGTYEQYF
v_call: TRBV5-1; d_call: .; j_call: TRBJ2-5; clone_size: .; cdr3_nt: TGCGCCAGCAGCTCAGGGACCCACAGGTCGACCCAGTACTTC; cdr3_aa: CASSSGTHRSTQYF
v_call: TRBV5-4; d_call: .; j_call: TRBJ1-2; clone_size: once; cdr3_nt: TGTGCCAGCAGCTCTACGACCGGCCTGTCAGGCTATGGCTACACCTTC; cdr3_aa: CASSSTTGLSGYGYTF
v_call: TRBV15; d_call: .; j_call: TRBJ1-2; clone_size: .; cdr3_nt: TGTGCCACCAGCAGCAGGGGAGTGAACTATGGCTACACCTTC; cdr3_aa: CATSSRGVNYGYTF